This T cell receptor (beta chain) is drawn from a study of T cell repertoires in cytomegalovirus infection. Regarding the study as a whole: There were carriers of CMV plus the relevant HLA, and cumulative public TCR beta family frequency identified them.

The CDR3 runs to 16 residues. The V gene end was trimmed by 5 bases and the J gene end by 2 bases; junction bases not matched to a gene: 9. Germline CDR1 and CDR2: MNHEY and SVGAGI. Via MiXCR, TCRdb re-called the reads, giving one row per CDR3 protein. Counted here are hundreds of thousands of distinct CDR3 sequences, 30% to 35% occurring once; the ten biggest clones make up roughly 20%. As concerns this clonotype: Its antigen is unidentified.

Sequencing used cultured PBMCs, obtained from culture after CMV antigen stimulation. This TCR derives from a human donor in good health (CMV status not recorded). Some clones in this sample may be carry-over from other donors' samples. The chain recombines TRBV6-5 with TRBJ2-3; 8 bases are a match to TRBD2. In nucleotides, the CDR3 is TGTGCCAGCAGTCGACGGGGGGGATCCTTCACAGATACGCAGTATTTT. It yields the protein CASSRRGGSFTDTQYF.